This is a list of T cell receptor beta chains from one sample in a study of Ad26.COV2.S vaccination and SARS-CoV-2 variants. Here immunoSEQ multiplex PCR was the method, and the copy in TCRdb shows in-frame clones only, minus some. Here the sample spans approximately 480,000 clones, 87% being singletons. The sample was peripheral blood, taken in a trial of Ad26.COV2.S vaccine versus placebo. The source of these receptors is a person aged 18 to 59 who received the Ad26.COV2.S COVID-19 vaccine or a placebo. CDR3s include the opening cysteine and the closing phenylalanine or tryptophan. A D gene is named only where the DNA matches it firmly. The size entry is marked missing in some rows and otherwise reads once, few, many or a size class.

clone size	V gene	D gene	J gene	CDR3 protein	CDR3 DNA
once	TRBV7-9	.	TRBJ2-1	CASSLGPTGGHNEQFF	TGTGCCAGCAGCTTAGGCCCGACAGGTGGACACAATGAGCAGTTCTTC
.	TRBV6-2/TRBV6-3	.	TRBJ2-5	CASSYDLDGETQYF	TGTGCCAGCAGTTACGATCTGGACGGGGAGACCCAGTACTTC
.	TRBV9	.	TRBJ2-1	CASSVGFSYNEQFF	TGTGCCAGCAGCGTAGGCTTCTCCTACAATGAGCAGTTCTTC
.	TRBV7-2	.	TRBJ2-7	CASSLGRGYKLYF	TGTGCCAGCAGCTTGGGACGGGGATACAAGTTGTACTTC
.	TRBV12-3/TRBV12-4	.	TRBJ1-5	CASMSQGWQPQHF	TGTGCCAGCATGTCACAGGGTTGGCAGCCCCAGCATTTT
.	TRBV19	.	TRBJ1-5	CASSIAPVLNQPQHF	TGTGCCAGTAGTATAGCCCCGGTCCTCAATCAGCCCCAGCATTTT
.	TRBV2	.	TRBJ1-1	CASSEQGLGTEAFF	TGTGCCAGCAGTGAACAGGGGTTGGGCACTGAAGCTTTCTTT
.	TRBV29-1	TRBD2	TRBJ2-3	CSAGPRTSGGGDTQYF	TGCAGCGCCGGCCCAAGGACTAGCGGAGGGGGGGATACGCAGTATTTT
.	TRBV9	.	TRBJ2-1	CASSPRKSSYNEQFF	TGTGCCAGCAGCCCCCGGAAGAGCTCCTACAATGAGCAGTTCTTC
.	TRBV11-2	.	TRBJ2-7	CASSSGDRLPSYEQYF	TGTGCCAGCAGCTCTGGAGACAGGCTACCCTCCTACGAGCAGTACTTC
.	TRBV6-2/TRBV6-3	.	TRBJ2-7	CASSRPGLNTYEQYF	TGTGCCAGCAGTCGACCGGGACTCAATACCTACGAGCAGTACTTC
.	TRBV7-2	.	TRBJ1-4	CASSLDGRGEKLFF	TGTGCCAGCAGCTTAGACGGGCGCGGGGAAAAACTGTTTTTT
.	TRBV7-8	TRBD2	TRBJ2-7	CASSLEGRGYEQYF	TGTGCCAGCAGCTTAGAAGGGAGGGGCTACGAGCAGTACTTC
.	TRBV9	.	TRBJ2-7	CASSDAFGGEQYF	TGTGCCAGCAGCGACGCTTTTGGGGGCGAGCAGTACTTC
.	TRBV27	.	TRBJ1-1	CASSGRTEAFF	TGTGCCAGCAGTGGACGTACGGAAGCTTTCTTT